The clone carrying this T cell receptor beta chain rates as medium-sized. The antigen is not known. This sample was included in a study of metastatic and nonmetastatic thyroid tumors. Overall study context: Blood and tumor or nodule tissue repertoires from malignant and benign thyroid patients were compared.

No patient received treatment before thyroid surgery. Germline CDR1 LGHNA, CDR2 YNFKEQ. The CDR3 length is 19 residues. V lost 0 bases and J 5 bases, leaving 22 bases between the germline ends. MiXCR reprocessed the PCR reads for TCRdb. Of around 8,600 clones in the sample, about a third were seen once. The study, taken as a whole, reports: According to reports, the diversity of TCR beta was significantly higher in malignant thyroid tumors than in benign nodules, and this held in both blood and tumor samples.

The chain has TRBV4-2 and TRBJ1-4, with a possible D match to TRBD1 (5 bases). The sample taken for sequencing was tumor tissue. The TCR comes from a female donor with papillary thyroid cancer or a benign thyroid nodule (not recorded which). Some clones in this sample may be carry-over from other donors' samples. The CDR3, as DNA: TGTGCCAGCAGCCAAGATCAGATCAGCGACAGTTTAAGAAATGAAAAACTGTTTTTT. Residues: CASSQDQISDSLRNEKLFF.